This passage covers 19 T cell receptor beta chains from one sample sequenced in a study of T-cell reconstitution after alpha-beta-depleted transplantation in children. A library of TCRbeta sequences, prepared with unique molecular identifiers, was generated. TCRdb passed the PCR reads through MiXCR, listing each CDR3 protein once. Among around 450,000 distinct CDR3 sequences listed, 15% to 20% were seen once. This specimen consisted of PBMCs, mostly from graft donor cells, obtained 360 days after TCRalphabeta/CD19-depleted stem cell transplant. These receptor sequences come from a boy less than two years old who had a stem cell transplant for Wiskott-Aldrich syndrome, so the T cells may come from the graft donor.

This clonotype turned up a few times. The chain recombines TRBV6-1 with TRBJ2-2; D is unclear. V was cut by 6 bases and J by 0 bases, with 8 bases left in between. The CDR3 loop spans 14 amino acids. Germline loops: CDR1 MNHNS, CDR2 SASEGT. DNA for the CDR3: TGTGCCAGCAGGGAGCTGTCGAACACCGGGGAGCTGTTTTTT. Residues: CASRELSNTGELFF.

This clonotype has a handful of counts. The V call is TRBV18, the J call TRBJ2-3, with D maybe TRBD2 (6 bases). CDR3 size: 15 residues. Germline V CDR1 and CDR2: KGHSH, LQKENI. With 4 bases removed from V and 4 bases from J, the gap between germline ends came to 15 bases. The CDR3 DNA reads as TGTGCCAGCTCACTGTTTAGCGGCGGGCCAGATACGCAGTATTTT. Its protein product is CASSLFSGGPDTQYF.

This clonotype has just a few counts. CDR3 sequence reads: CASSKEDGAFF. In DNA form, the CDR3 reads TGTGCCAGCAGCAAAGAGGATGGAGCTTTCTTT. The chain joins TRBV21-1 to TRBJ1-1. TRBV21-1 represents a pseudogene. The CDR3 is 11 residues long.

This clonotype was picked up a small number of times. V is TRBV12-3 or TRBV12-4 and J is TRBJ1-1, with 9 bases matching TRBD1. V lost 6 bases and J lost 4; bases outside the gene matches: 6. The CDR3 sequence is 14 residues long. The CDR3 DNA is TGTGCCAGCAGGGACAGGGGTCGGGTCACTGAAGCTTTCTTT. This gives the protein CASRDRGRVTEAFF.

The rearrangement links TRBV18 to TRBJ1-1, with D maybe TRBD1 (6 bases). CDR1 and CDR2 from the germline V gene are KGHSH and LQKENI. V shed 3 bases and J shed 1 base, with 12 bases lying between them. This CDR3 is built from 15 residues. The CDR3 is CASSPLRGGNTEAFF. The CDR3 DNA reads as TGTGCCAGCTCACCGCTAAGGGGGGGGAACACTGAAGCTTTCTTT.

This clonotype was counted between two and nine times. The V gene is TRBV7-9, the J gene TRBJ2-7, with TRBD2 identical over 10 bases. Germline-derived CDR1 and CDR2 are SEHNR and FQNEAQ (reference sequence). V shed 6 bases, J shed 11 bases, and the junction held 10 bases outside the gene matches. The CDR3 extends over 13 amino acids. CDR3 DNA sequence: TGTGCCAGCAGGTCGGCTAGCGGGAGACCCAAGTACTTC. This codes for CASRSASGRPKYF.

This clonotype was recorded once. This chain joins TRBV5-1 and TRBJ2-3; unclear D gene. Between the trimmed V and J ends, which lost 5 bases and 5 bases, there was a span of 18 bases. CDR3 length: 15 residues. Germline V gene data show CDR1 as SGHRS and CDR2 as YFSETQ. CDR3 nucleotides: TGCGCCAGCAGATCCATCTCGCTGTCCTTAGATACGCAGTATTTT. Amino acids: CASRSISLSLDTQYF. Together with reference TRBV5-1 and TRBJ2-3, the CDR3 gives the full variable domain: KAGVTQTPRYLIKTRGQQVTLSCSPISGHRSVSWYQQTPGQGLQFLFEYFSETQRNKGNFPGRFSGRQFSNSRSEMNVSTLELGDSALYLCASRSISLSLDTQYFGPGTRLTVL.

This clonotype showed up just a few times. The chain uses TRBV20-1 and TRBJ2-1; D call uncertain. The germline V gene encodes CDR1 DFQATT and CDR2 SNEGSKA (reference sequence). The CDR3 extends over 15 amino acids. Deletions cut 5 bases from V and 0 bases from J, with 14 bases between. As DNA, the CDR3 is TGCAGTGCTCTTATCCGGGTTAGCTCCTACAATGAGCAGTTCTTC. It yields the protein CSALIRVSSYNEQFF.

The CDR3 region is CASSLTGGSEAFF. The CDR3, as DNA: TGTGCCAGCAGCTTAACAGGGGGATCTGAAGCTTTCTTT. V usage is TRBV7-2 and J usage is TRBJ1-1; 8 bases align to TRBD1. Trimming cost V 2 bases and J 6 bases; bases outside gene matches: 2. Looked up from germline, CDR1 is SGHTA and CDR2 is FQGNSA. The CDR3 is 13 residues long.

The V gene is TRBV7-9, the J gene TRBJ2-1; D gene uncertain. The V gene's germline CDR1 is SEHNR and CDR2 FQNEAQ (reference sequence). Trimming pared 5 bases from V and 3 bases from J, leaving 11 bases between. The CDR3 loop spans 14 amino acids. This CDR3 reads CASSKTTDYNEQFF. CDR3 bases: TGTGCCAGCAGCAAAACGACGGACTACAATGAGCAGTTCTTC.

This clonotype was counted ten times or more. The chain combines TRBV7-9 with TRBJ2-7, with D unclear. Deletions cut 7 bases from V and 2 bases from J, with 9 bases between. The length of the CDR3 is 12 residues. The V gene's germline CDR1 is SEHNR and CDR2 FQNEAQ (reference sequence). CDR3 region: CASTSGPYEQYF. CDR3 in DNA: TGTGCCAGCACCTCCGGGCCCTACGAGCAGTACTTC.

This clonotype was seen more than once but under ten times. CDR3 nucleotides: TGTGCCAGCAGTCTCCGGACTAGCGGGGGCTTGTCCTACAATGAGCAGTTCTTC. Translation: CASSLRTSGGLSYNEQFF. The V gene is TRBV6-1, the J gene TRBJ2-1; 13 nucleotides align to TRBD2. From germline, CDR1 is MNHNS and CDR2 SASEGT. Trimming removed 5 bases from V and 1 base from J; junction bases left unmatched: 8. The CDR3 is 18 residues long.

The chain combines TRBV6-1 with TRBJ2-3, with a tentative D call TRBD2 (5 bases). The CDR3 is 18 residues long. CDR1 is MNHNS, CDR2 SASEGT, per germline. The V end was cut by 2 bases, the J end by 0 bases, with 18 bases between. Here the CDR3 reads CASSETRGGRTSTDTQYF. CDR3 in DNA: TGTGCCAGCAGTGAAACTCGAGGCGGCAGGACTAGCACAGATACGCAGTATTTT.

In this sample, this clonotype turned up many times. The chain is built from TRBV6-5 and TRBJ2-7; D gene ambiguous. There are 11 residues in the CDR3. With 2 bases removed from V and 8 bases from J, the gap between germline ends came to 7 bases. CDR1 is MNHEY, CDR2 SVGAGI, per germline. CDR3: CASSYLGKQYF. Here the CDR3 DNA reads TGTGCCAGCAGTTACCTAGGCAAGCAGTACTTC.

The chain couples TRBV27 to TRBJ2-7; TRBD2 might be the D (6 bases). Per germline, CDR1 MNHEY and CDR2 SMNVEV (reference sequence). The ends were cut back, 8 bases at V and 0 bases at J, with 14 bases in the middle. The CDR3 length is 14 residues. CDR3 loop: CASARFGGSYEQYF. The CDR3 nucleotides read TGTGCCAGCGCAAGGTTCGGGGGCTCCTACGAGCAGTACTTC.

V usage is TRBV5-1 and J usage is TRBJ2-5, with D perhaps matching TRBD2 (5 bases). The CDR3 extends over 13 amino acids. Germline values: CDR1 SGHRS, CDR2 YFSETQ. V lost 3 bases and J lost 4, with 10 bases in between. The CDR3 coding sequence is TGCGCCAGCAGCTCCACTAGAGGAGAGACCCAGTACTTC. Residues: CASSSTRGETQYF.

This clonotype was counted ten times or more. The chain carries TRBV20-1 and TRBJ1-2, with TRBD1 matching 12 bases. This CDR3 is 16 amino acids long. Germline loops: CDR1 DFQATT, CDR2 SNEGSKA (reference sequence). V gave up 3 bases and J gave up 7 bases; unmatched junction bases: 12. The chain's CDR3 is CSASTRPGQGAGGYTF. CDR3 bases: TGCAGTGCTAGCACACGCCCGGGACAGGGGGCGGGTGGCTACACCTTC.

The chain uses TRBV19 and TRBJ2-2; D remains unclear. In germline, CDR1 is LNHDA, CDR2 SQIVND (reference sequence). The CDR3 runs to 14 residues. V was clipped by 4 bases and J by 4 bases, with 10 bases between them. The DNA for the CDR3 is TGTGCCAGTAGTAGGACGACAATCACCGGGGAGCTGTTTTTT. This gives the protein CASSRTTITGELFF.

This clonotype was observed a handful of times. V and J are TRBV29-1 and TRBJ2-3, with unresolved D. Per the germline V gene, CDR1 is SQVTM and CDR2 is ANQGSEA. There are 13 residues in the CDR3. Trimming stripped 5 bases from V and 9 bases from J, with 18 bases between. The CDR3 coding sequence is TGCAGCGTTCCTAGTAGGCCTCATGGGACGCAGTATTTT. This codes for CSVPSRPHGTQYF.